This TCR beta chain was obtained from a study of blood T cell repertoires in COVID-19. Overall study context: Donors in the United States, Italy and Spain gave samples during acute or convalescent COVID-19. PBMCs, B-cell-depleted T cells, or T cells were the source of the cDNA or gDNA that made up the material.

Using immunoSEQ multiplex PCR, the repertoire was profiled, and TCRdb retains in-frame clones only, with some absent. In the table there are about 240,000 clones, about 80% of which are singletons. Source material: peripheral blood. The origin of this receptor is a woman of 80 years or more with acute or convalescent COVID-19.

CDR3 nucleotides: TGTGCCAGTAGTATAACGAGCTCGGGAGGAACTGAAGCTTTCTTT. Its translation is CASSITSSGGTEAFF. The gene calls are TRBV19 and TRBJ1-1, with unresolved D. This CDR3 is built from 15 residues. The V and J ends lost 2 bases and 5 bases respectively, with 15 bases between them. Germline V gives CDR1 LNHDA, CDR2 SQIVND (reference sequence). The full variable domain, in which reference TRBV19 and TRBJ1-1 provide the parts outside the CDR3, is DGGITQSPKYLFRKEGQNVTLSCEQNLNHDAMYWYRQDPGQGLRLIYYSQIVNDFQKGDIAEGYSVSREKKESFPLTVTSAQKNPTAFYLCASSITSSGGTEAFFGQGTRLTVV.